This record looks at one TCR beta chain sequence and its context. As yet, its antigen is unknown. The read stops 3 residues short of the end of the CDR3; the missing end is completed from the germline J gene. TCRdb's table, derived via immunoSEQ multiplex PCR, lists solely in-frame clones and lacks some. Its clone listing holds over 9,500 clones. The source of the sample is a study of T cells in women clearing cervical HPV infection. Findings of the study overall: Effector/memory and HPV-specific T cells were not isolated, and association timing is unknown. CIN3+ cases had significantly higher TCR richness than controls; evenness did not differ.

The CDR3 spans 13 residues. V was clipped by 0 bases and J by 7 bases, with 10 bases between them. In germline, CDR1 is DFQATT, CDR2 SNEGSKA (reference sequence). The sample comprised blood buffy coat. This chain links TRBV20-1 with TRBJ1-3; D gene ambiguous. This sequence was found in a woman between 18 and 70 years old with a cervical HPV16 infection that either progressed to CIN3+ or cleared (not recorded which). CDR3 bases read: TGCAGTGCTAGAGATCGTGGAGCGAACACC. Translating gives CSARDRGANT. The entire CDR3 reads CSARDRGANTIYF.